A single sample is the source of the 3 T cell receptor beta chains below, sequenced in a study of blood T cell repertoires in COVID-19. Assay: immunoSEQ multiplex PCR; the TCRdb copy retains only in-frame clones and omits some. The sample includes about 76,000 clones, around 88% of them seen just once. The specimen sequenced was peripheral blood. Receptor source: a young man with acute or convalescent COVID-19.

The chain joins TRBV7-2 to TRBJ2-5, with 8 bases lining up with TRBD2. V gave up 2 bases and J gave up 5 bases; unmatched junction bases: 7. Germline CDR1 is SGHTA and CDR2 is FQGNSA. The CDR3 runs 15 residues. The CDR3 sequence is CASSLSGRALETQYF. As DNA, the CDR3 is TGTGCCAGCAGCTTATCCGGGAGGGCCTTGGAGACCCAGTACTTC.

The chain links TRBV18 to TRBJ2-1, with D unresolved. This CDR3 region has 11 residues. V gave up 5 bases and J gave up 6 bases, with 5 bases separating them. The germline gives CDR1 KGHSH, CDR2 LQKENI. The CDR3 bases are TGTGCCAGCTCAGGGCTCAATGAGCAGTTCTTC. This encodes CASSGLNEQFF.

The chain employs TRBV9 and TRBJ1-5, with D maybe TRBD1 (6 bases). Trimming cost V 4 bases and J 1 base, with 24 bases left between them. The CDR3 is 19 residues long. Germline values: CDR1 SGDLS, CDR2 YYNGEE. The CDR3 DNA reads TGTGCCAGCAGCCCGAGAAACCGGGACACCCAAGGAAGCAATCAGCCCCAGCATTTT. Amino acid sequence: CASSPRNRDTQGSNQPQHF.